This is a list of T cell receptor beta chains from one sample in a study of T cell responses to AZD1222 COVID-19 vaccine. TCRdb's copy holds only in-frame clones and misses some; the assay was immunoSEQ multiplex PCR. Of tens of thousands of clones detected, roughly 78% appear once; the ten largest clones hold roughly 5%. This sample comprised peripheral blood, obtained on day 0 of AZD1222 vaccination. The source is an adult in good health. The CDR3 runs from the conserved cysteine through the conserved F or W. A D gene is named only where the DNA matches it firmly. Clone sizes are given selectively: once, few, many, or a class where the clone is expanded.

V,size,D,J,DNA,CDR3
TRBV4-2,.,.,TRBJ1-5,TGTGCCAGCAGCCAAGGTACCAGTAGCAATCAGCCCCAGCATTTT,CASSQGTSSNQPQHF
TRBV7-9,.,.,TRBJ2-7,TGTGCCAGCAGTTCACGGCGGCAGGGCCACGAGCAGTACTTC,CASSSRRQGHEQYF
TRBV27,.,.,TRBJ2-7,TGTGCCAGCAGTTTGACTCCGGGGCTCTCCTACGAGCAGTACTTC,CASSLTPGLSYEQYF
TRBV5-4,.,TRBD1,TRBJ1-2,TGTGCCAGCAGCGGGGACAGGGGGACCTATGGCTACACCTTC,CASSGDRGTYGYTF
TRBV12-3/TRBV12-4,once,TRBD1,TRBJ1-1,TGTGCCAGCATTCTTAGACAGGGGGCCCCGGCTTTCTTT,CASILRQGAPAFF
TRBV9,.,.,TRBJ1-3,TGTGCCAGCAGCGTAGCTTGGGGGGGGAGGACTGGAAACACCATATATTTT,CASSVAWGGRTGNTIYF
TRBV7-2,.,TRBD2,TRBJ2-2,TGTGCCAGCAGCCAGAGCTCCGCTAGCGGGGGAACCGGGGAGCTGTTTTTT,CASSQSSASGGTGELFF
TRBV18,.,TRBD1,TRBJ2-5,TGTGCCAGCTCACAACAGGGGAAGATGGAGACCCAGTACTTC,CASSQQGKMETQYF
TRBV10-3,.,.,TRBJ2-1,TGTGCCATCAGTGTGGGGGGCAAGTCAGTAGGCCGCAAAGGGGATGAGCAGTTCTTC,CAISVGGKSVGRKGDEQFF
TRBV2,.,.,TRBJ1-1,TGTGCCAGCAGTGAAGAGTGGGGGCTAGAAGCTTTCTTT,CASSEEWGLEAFF
TRBV5-8,.,.,TRBJ1-2,TGTGCCAGCAGCCCTTCCCCCGACAGGCGGGATCTTTATGGCTACACCTTC,CASSPSPDRRDLYGYTF
TRBV19,.,.,TRBJ1-3,TGTGCCAGTAGTGCCCCGACGGGATACTCTGGAAACACCATATATTTT,CASSAPTGYSGNTIYF
TRBV4-3,few,TRBD1,TRBJ1-1,TGCGCCAGCAGCCCCGGGACAGGGACTGAAGCTTTCTTT,CASSPGTGTEAFF
TRBV7-2,.,TRBD2,TRBJ2-1,TGTGCCAGCAGCTTGGATGAGACTAGCGGGAGCTATGAGCAGTTCTTC,CASSLDETSGSYEQFF
TRBV19,.,TRBD1,TRBJ1-2,TGTGCCAGTAGGTGGGGACAGTCCTATGGCTACACCTTC,CASRWGQSYGYTF
TRBV25-1,.,.,TRBJ2-7,TGTGCCAGCACTGTCGCAGGCGGCTACGAGCAGTACTTC,CASTVAGGYEQYF
TRBV10-3,.,.,TRBJ1-1,TGTGCCATCAGACAGGAACTCGAAGCTTTCTTT,CAIRQELEAFF
TRBV6-6,.,TRBD1,TRBJ2-7,TGTGCCAGCAGCGGGACAGGGGGCGCCTACGAGCAGTACTTC,CASSGTGGAYEQYF
TRBV5-8,few,.,TRBJ1-5,TGTGCCAGCAGCTCCGGGACACAAAATCAGCCCCAGCATTTT,CASSSGTQNQPQHF
TRBV19,.,TRBD1,TRBJ2-2,TGTGCCAGTAGCCGGGGGACAGGGAGCACCGGGGAGCTGTTTTTT,CASSRGTGSTGELFF
TRBV25-1,.,TRBD1,TRBJ1-1,TGTGCCAGCAGTGCCATTTCAGGGGGAACAACTGAAGCTTTCTTT,CASSAISGGTTEAFF
TRBV10-3,.,TRBD1,TRBJ2-2,TGTGCCATCAGTGGTGGGACAGGGAACACCGGGGAGCTGTTTTTT,CAISGGTGNTGELFF
TRBV24-1,.,.,TRBJ2-1,TGTGCCACCAGTGACCGGGACTGGAGCTCCTACAATGAGCAGTTCTTC,CATSDRDWSSYNEQFF
TRBV11-2,.,.,TRBJ2-7,TGTGCCAGCAGCCCATGGCTGGGAGAAGGGCTCTACGAGCAGTACTTC,CASSPWLGEGLYEQYF
TRBV27,.,.,TRBJ1-6,TGTGCCAGCAGTTTATTGAACAGGGCCAATTCACCCCTCCACTTT,CASSLLNRANSPLHF
TRBV7-9,.,.,TRBJ1-6,TGTGCCAGCAGCTCCGAGGGGGGATCACCCCTCCACTTT,CASSSEGGSPLHF
TRBV5-1,.,.,TRBJ2-3,TGCGCCAGCAGCTTGGCCACAGCAGGAGATACGCAGTATTTT,CASSLATAGDTQYF
TRBV18,.,.,TRBJ1-6,TGTGCCAGCTCAGGAGATCTCAATCGTAATTCACCCCTCCACTTT,CASSGDLNRNSPLHF
TRBV27,.,.,TRBJ1-1,TGTGCCAGCAGCCGAAGGGTGGTAAACACTGAAGCTTTCTTT,CASSRRVVNTEAFF
TRBV11-2,.,.,TRBJ1-4,TGTGCCAGCAGCTCAGAATCTCGTGCAGGTAGCTTGGGTGAAAAACTGTTTTTT,CASSSESRAGSLGEKLFF
TRBV3-1/TRBV3-2,few,.,TRBJ2-2,TGTGCCAGCAGCCAAGATTGGCCTTTTAGCGGGAACACCGGGGAGCTGTTTTTT,CASSQDWPFSGNTGELFF
TRBV5-1,.,TRBD2,TRBJ2-7,TGCGCCAGCAGGAGCGGGGGGACCGGGTACGAGCAGTACTTC,CASRSGGTGYEQYF
TRBV9,.,TRBD2,TRBJ2-3,TGTGCCAGTTTTGTGAGGGGGACTAGCGGGACCTGCACAGATACGCAGTATTTT,CASFVRGTSGTCTDTQYF
TRBV24-1,.,TRBD2,TRBJ2-1,TGTGCCACCAGTGGTTCCGGGACTAGCCTCTACAATGAGCAGTTCTTC,CATSGSGTSLYNEQFF
TRBV27,.,.,TRBJ2-3,TGTGCCAGCAGTTTTCGAGGGGCGCCTACAGATACGCAGTATTTT,CASSFRGAPTDTQYF
TRBV24-1,.,TRBD2,TRBJ2-1,TGTGCCACCAAGGCCAGCGGGGCCTACAATGAGCAGTTCTTC,CATKASGAYNEQFF
TRBV6-2/TRBV6-3,few,.,TRBJ2-1,TGTGCCAGCAGTTATCCCGTTAAGGAGCAGTTCTTC,CASSYPVKEQFF
TRBV4-2,.,.,TRBJ2-3,TGTGCCAGCAGCCACAGCAGGGATACGCAGTATTTT,CASSHSRDTQYF
TRBV5-4,.,.,TRBJ1-3,TGTGCCAGCAGCTTGATGAGCTCTGGAAACACCATATATTTT,CASSLMSSGNTIYF
TRBV19,.,.,TRBJ2-3,TGTGCCAGTAGTAGTCCCACAGATACGCAGTATTTT,CASSSPTDTQYF
TRBV11-3,once,.,TRBJ1-1,TGTGCCAGCAGCCCCGAGGGGAACACTGAAGCTTTCTTT,CASSPEGNTEAFF
TRBV6-2/TRBV6-3,.,.,TRBJ1-2,TGTGCCAGCAGTCTACAGGGAATGGGCGGCTACACCTTC,CASSLQGMGGYTF
TRBV6-2/TRBV6-3,.,.,TRBJ1-2,TGTGCCAGCCGTTTCTTCCGGGACCACTATGGCTACACCTTC,CASRFFRDHYGYTF
TRBV27,.,TRBD1,TRBJ1-2,TGTGCCAGCAGCCGGGGACAGGGGGCGATGGGCTACACCTTC,CASSRGQGAMGYTF
TRBV12-3/TRBV12-4,.,.,TRBJ2-3,TGTGCCAGCAGTTTTTTCACAGATACGCAGTATTTT,CASSFFTDTQYF
TRBV6-6,.,TRBD2,TRBJ2-3,TGTGCCAGCAGTCCGATAGCGGGGGGGGTCAAGACTAGCACAGATACGCAGTATTTT,CASSPIAGGVKTSTDTQYF
TRBV5-4,.,TRBD1,TRBJ1-3,TGTGCCAGCAGCGAGAGACAGGGGCGCTCTGGAAACACCATATATTTT,CASSERQGRSGNTIYF
TRBV27,.,TRBD1,TRBJ1-1,TGTGCCAGCAGTTTATATCAGGGGGGCAAGACGAACACTGAAGCTTTCTTT,CASSLYQGGKTNTEAFF
TRBV6-6,.,TRBD2,TRBJ2-3,TGTGCCAGCAGTTATGGAACGGGAGGAAGCACAGATACGCAGTATTTT,CASSYGTGGSTDTQYF
TRBV20-1,few,.,TRBJ1-5,TGCAGTGCTAGTCACGGGGCTACAAGCAATCAGCCCCAGCATTTT,CSASHGATSNQPQHF
TRBV2,.,TRBD2,TRBJ2-1,TGTGCCAGCATGAGTGGACTAGCGGGAGTCAATGAGCAGTTCTTC,CASMSGLAGVNEQFF
TRBV19,.,TRBD1,TRBJ2-3,TGTGCCAGTAGTTTCGAACGCCGGGACAGGGGGTTCCCCGGTACGCAGTATTTT,CASSFERRDRGFPGTQYF
TRBV12-5,.,TRBD1,TRBJ1-5,TGTGCTAGTGGTTTGGTTATGGGACAGGGGAGGCAGCCCCAGCATTTT,CASGLVMGQGRQPQHF
TRBV3-1/TRBV3-2,.,.,TRBJ2-1,TGTGCCAGCAGCCAGACAGTACTGACGGTTGAAAAGCAGTTCTTC,CASSQTVLTVEKQFF
TRBV3-1/TRBV3-2,once,.,TRBJ2-4,TGTGCCAGCAGCCAAGGCTCTGGGGCGGCAATTCAGTACTTC,CASSQGSGAAIQYF